Following are 2 T cell receptor beta chains from one sample sequenced in a study of cytomegalovirus exposure and HLA in healthy donors. PCR used 60 Vbeta primers and 13 Jbeta primers. Profiling relied on immunoSEQ multiplex PCR, and the TCRdb table lists in-frame clones only, not all of them. The repertoire holds roughly 100,000 clones, with about four fifths as singletons. Material for sequencing was PBMCs. The receptors were gathered from a man aged 25 to 45 in good health and CMV-seronegative.

The rearrangement joins TRBV7-2 to TRBJ2-7, with 7 bases aligning to TRBD2. Germline lookup yields CDR1 SGHTA and CDR2 FQGNSA. CDR3 size: 11 residues. Trimming at V came to 5 bases and at J to 9 bases, leaving 4 bases not matched to a gene. CDR3 sequence reads: CASSPAGVQYF. CDR3 sequence (DNA): TGTGCCAGCAGCCCTGCGGGGGTGCAGTACTTC.

The chain employs TRBV19 and TRBJ2-5; 12 positions agree with TRBD2. CDR3 length: 15 residues. Germline V gives CDR1 LNHDA, CDR2 SQIVND (reference sequence). With 6 bases clipped from V and 4 bases from J, the junction kept 6 bases outside the gene matches. The CDR3 DNA follows: TGTGCCAGTAGAAATCCGGGACTAGCGGGAGAGACCCAGTACTTC. Translating it yields CASRNPGLAGETQYF.